This TCR beta chain was identified in a study of blood T cell repertoires in COVID-19. On the study more broadly: Acute-phase and convalescent COVID-19 samples originated in the United States, Italy and Spain.

The count of this clone is one. The germline gives CDR1 SGHAT, CDR2 FQDESV (reference sequence). The CDR3 has 13 residues. V lost 11 bases, J lost 1 base, and 14 bases lay in between. Per the original data handling: It was from reference gene primer amplification that nucleated cell counts were estimated. Here immunoSEQ multiplex PCR was the method, and the copy in TCRdb shows in-frame clones only, minus some. V and J calls and clone size come straight from that table; D and trimming were deduced from the DNA. This table holds about 290,000 clones, roughly 90% found once. V gene TRBV11-1 combines with J gene TRBJ1-1; D perhaps matches TRBD1 (5 bases). Sequences were obtained from peripheral blood. The sequence came from a woman under 40 with COVID-19, enrolled during active disease. CDR3 bases: TGTGCCTCGGCCCGGCAGGGGAACACTGAAGCTTTCTTT. Translation: CASARQGNTEAFF.